This is a list of T cell receptor beta chains from one sample in a study of neoadjuvant anti-PD-1 for oral cavity cancer. The repertoire was sequenced with immunoSEQ multiplex PCR; TCRdb's copy has only in-frame clones and lacks some. This table has some 33,000 clones, about 86% appearing once. This material consisted of PBMCs, taken before nivolumab (anti-PD-1) treatment. These receptors came from a person aged 35-79 years with oral cavity squamous cell carcinoma. The CDR3 runs from the conserved cysteine through the conserved F or W. Each record gives: J gene, V gene, clone size, CDR3 protein. A clone size is listed for some rows: how often the clone was seen (once, few, many), or a class if it is expanded.

J gene: TRBJ1-3; V gene: TRBV28; clone size: -; CDR3 protein: CASSLMGNTIYF
J gene: TRBJ1-1; V gene: TRBV11-2; clone size: -; CDR3 protein: CASSLGGGGGTEAFF
J gene: TRBJ1-1; V gene: TRBV10-3; clone size: -; CDR3 protein: CAISGTGSGTEAFF
J gene: TRBJ2-1; V gene: TRBV18; clone size: -; CDR3 protein: CASSPASGDYNEQFF
J gene: TRBJ2-3; V gene: TRBV2; clone size: -; CDR3 protein: CASLARGYTDTQYF
J gene: TRBJ2-7; V gene: TRBV15; clone size: -; CDR3 protein: CATSPSGYEQYF
J gene: TRBJ1-1; V gene: TRBV4-1; clone size: -; CDR3 protein: CASSPVLNRGQVPEAFF
J gene: TRBJ2-7; V gene: TRBV9; clone size: -; CDR3 protein: CASSPRASGIHYEQYF
J gene: TRBJ1-2; V gene: TRBV7-2; clone size: once; CDR3 protein: CASSQDGPLGGYTF
J gene: TRBJ2-7; V gene: TRBV6-6; clone size: -; CDR3 protein: CASREAGQGQYEQYF
J gene: TRBJ1-5; V gene: TRBV11-3; clone size: -; CDR3 protein: CASSCIRQHSNQPQHF
J gene: TRBJ1-3; V gene: TRBV9; clone size: once; CDR3 protein: CASSVGTDSGNTIYF
J gene: TRBJ1-6; V gene: TRBV5-1; clone size: -; CDR3 protein: CASSLTPGQYNSPLHF
J gene: TRBJ2-1; V gene: TRBV7-9; clone size: once; CDR3 protein: CASSLALSGYNEQFF
J gene: TRBJ2-5; V gene: TRBV11-3; clone size: -; CDR3 protein: CASSLGGTRQETQYF
J gene: TRBJ1-2; V gene: TRBV6-6; clone size: few; CDR3 protein: CASSYPREGVYGYTF
J gene: TRBJ2-2; V gene: TRBV5-6; clone size: -; CDR3 protein: CASSLGVGTGELFF
J gene: TRBJ1-1; V gene: TRBV7-2; clone size: -; CDR3 protein: CASSYQGGFAEAFF
J gene: TRBJ2-6; V gene: TRBV6-6; clone size: -; CDR3 protein: CASANGRTSGANVLTF
J gene: TRBJ2-5; V gene: TRBV9; clone size: -; CDR3 protein: CASSDGLAGSQETQYF
J gene: TRBJ1-4; V gene: TRBV19; clone size: -; CDR3 protein: CASSSPYSNEKLFF
J gene: TRBJ1-1; V gene: TRBV5-1; clone size: -; CDR3 protein: CASSLQGAEAFF
J gene: TRBJ2-2; V gene: TRBV5-1; clone size: -; CDR3 protein: CASSFENRVGTGELFF
J gene: TRBJ2-3; V gene: TRBV6-4; clone size: medium-sized; CDR3 protein: CASSDSAGGSTDTQYF
J gene: TRBJ2-7; V gene: TRBV5-6; clone size: -; CDR3 protein: CASSLAPTYEQYF
J gene: TRBJ1-4; V gene: TRBV7-8; clone size: -; CDR3 protein: CASSFFSRGMNEKLFF
J gene: TRBJ1-3; V gene: TRBV4-3; clone size: -; CDR3 protein: CASSQGEGYVAGTIYF
J gene: TRBJ2-1; V gene: TRBV15; clone size: once; CDR3 protein: CATSVRVRNDEQFF
J gene: TRBJ1-3; V gene: TRBV7-6; clone size: -; CDR3 protein: CASSQRTGGSGNTIYF
J gene: TRBJ2-7; V gene: TRBV4-3; clone size: few; CDR3 protein: CASSQGSGTGSYEQYF
J gene: TRBJ2-7; V gene: TRBV7-9; clone size: -; CDR3 protein: CASSEGLAGEISYEQYF
J gene: TRBJ2-5; V gene: TRBV5-4; clone size: few; CDR3 protein: CASSPGEKRGTQETQYF
J gene: TRBJ2-3; V gene: TRBV5-1; clone size: -; CDR3 protein: CASSSRTGASTDTQYF
J gene: TRBJ2-7; V gene: TRBV20-1; clone size: -; CDR3 protein: CSARRQNEQYF
J gene: TRBJ2-5; V gene: TRBV12-5; clone size: -; CDR3 protein: CASGPARTDQETQYF
J gene: TRBJ2-3; V gene: TRBV7-2; clone size: -; CDR3 protein: CASSPRAGADTQYF
J gene: TRBJ2-7; V gene: TRBV4-1; clone size: -; CDR3 protein: CASSQVTGYYEQYF
J gene: TRBJ2-7; V gene: TRBV7-9; clone size: -; CDR3 protein: CAGQGGVDGEQYF
J gene: TRBJ1-2; V gene: TRBV5-5; clone size: -; CDR3 protein: CASSLEGNYGYTF
J gene: TRBJ2-1; V gene: TRBV2; clone size: -; CDR3 protein: CASIKGAYNEQFF
J gene: TRBJ2-2; V gene: TRBV16; clone size: -; CDR3 protein: CASSLWAPRGGELFF
J gene: TRBJ2-1; V gene: TRBV10-3; clone size: -; CDR3 protein: CAISDGQGQGSKNEQFF
J gene: TRBJ1-2; V gene: TRBV7-8; clone size: -; CDR3 protein: CASSLLVPTGVGGYTF
J gene: TRBJ2-3; V gene: TRBV5-5; clone size: -; CDR3 protein: CASSLGAGTDTQYF
J gene: TRBJ2-2; V gene: TRBV9; clone size: -; CDR3 protein: CASSVGTEYTGELFF
J gene: TRBJ1-2; V gene: TRBV4-2; clone size: few; CDR3 protein: CASSHPTGGGYGYTF
J gene: TRBJ1-1; V gene: TRBV19; clone size: -; CDR3 protein: CASSEEMNTEAFF
J gene: TRBJ2-2; V gene: TRBV5-6; clone size: -; CDR3 protein: CASSRRDSFETGELFF
J gene: TRBJ2-1; V gene: TRBV27; clone size: -; CDR3 protein: CASSLEGTTYNEQFF
J gene: TRBJ2-3; V gene: TRBV6-1; clone size: -; CDR3 protein: CASSEGTGSTDTQYF
J gene: TRBJ2-2; V gene: TRBV6-5; clone size: -; CDR3 protein: CASSYAGGATGELFF
J gene: TRBJ1-3; V gene: TRBV9; clone size: -; CDR3 protein: CASSALATGWGNTIYF
J gene: TRBJ2-7; V gene: TRBV4-3; clone size: -; CDR3 protein: CASSQSPPQGADGYEQYF
J gene: TRBJ2-5; V gene: TRBV30; clone size: -; CDR3 protein: CAWSPTPETQYF
J gene: TRBJ1-5; V gene: TRBV25-1; clone size: -; CDR3 protein: CASSFRGSNSNQPQHF